This T cell receptor (beta chain) is from a study of cytomegalovirus exposure and HLA in healthy donors. Germline assignment: CDR1 SNHLY and CDR2 FYNNEI. The CDR3 loop spans 13 amino acids. After removal of 8 bases from V and 7 bases from J, the junction contained 4 bases not matched to a gene. 60 Vbeta and 13 Jbeta primers were used in PCR. Only in-frame clones appear in the TCRdb table, and some are missing; sequencing was by immunoSEQ multiplex PCR. The sample shows some 140,000 clones, approximately 80% of them seen only once. The receptor's source is a woman aged 50 to 65 in good health and CMV-seropositive. V gene TRBV2 combines with J gene TRBJ2-2, with 10 bases identical to TRBD2. The specimen sequenced was PBMCs. The CDR3 nucleotides read TGTGCCAGCGGGACTAGCGATGGCGGGGAGCTGTTTTTT. Its protein product is CASGTSDGGELFF.